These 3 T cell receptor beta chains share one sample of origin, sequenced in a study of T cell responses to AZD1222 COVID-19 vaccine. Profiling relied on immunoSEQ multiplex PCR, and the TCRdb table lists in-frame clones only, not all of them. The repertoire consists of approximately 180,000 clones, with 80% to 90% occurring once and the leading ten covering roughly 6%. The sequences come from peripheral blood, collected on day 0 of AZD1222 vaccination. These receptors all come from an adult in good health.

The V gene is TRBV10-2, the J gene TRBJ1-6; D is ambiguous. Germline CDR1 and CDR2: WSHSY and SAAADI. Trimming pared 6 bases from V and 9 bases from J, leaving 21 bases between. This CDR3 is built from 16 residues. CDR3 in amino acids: CASRPSLGNPSSPLHF. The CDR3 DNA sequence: TGCGCCAGCAGACCCTCCCTAGGGAATCCCTCTTCACCCCTCCACTTT.

CDR3 in amino acids: CASSIVAAQPQHF. As DNA, the CDR3 is TGTGCCAGTAGTATCGTCGCCGCTCAGCCCCAGCATTTT. The rearrangement joins TRBV19 to TRBJ1-5, with D unresolved. V was pared by 3 bases and J by 6 bases, with 9 bases between. The CDR3 is 13 amino acids. Germline assignment: CDR1 LNHDA and CDR2 SQIVND (reference sequence).

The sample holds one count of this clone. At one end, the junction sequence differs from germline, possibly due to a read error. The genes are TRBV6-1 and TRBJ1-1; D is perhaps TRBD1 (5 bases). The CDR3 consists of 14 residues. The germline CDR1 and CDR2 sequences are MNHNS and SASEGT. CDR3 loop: CASSEKGGGSLSEF. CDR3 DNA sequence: TGTGCCAGCAGTGAAAAAGGTGGGGGGAGTCTGTCGGAATTT.